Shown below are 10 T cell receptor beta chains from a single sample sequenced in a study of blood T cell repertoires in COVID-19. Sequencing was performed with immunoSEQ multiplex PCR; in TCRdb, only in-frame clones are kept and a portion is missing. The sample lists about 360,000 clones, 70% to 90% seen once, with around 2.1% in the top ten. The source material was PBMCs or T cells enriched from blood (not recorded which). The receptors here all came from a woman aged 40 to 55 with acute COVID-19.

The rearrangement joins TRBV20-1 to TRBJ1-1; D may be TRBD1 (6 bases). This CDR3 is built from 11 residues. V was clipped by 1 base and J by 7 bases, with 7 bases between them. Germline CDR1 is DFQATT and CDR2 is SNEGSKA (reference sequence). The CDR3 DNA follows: TGCAGTGCTAGAGGAGGGGGTGAAGCTTTCTTT. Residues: CSARGGGEAFF.

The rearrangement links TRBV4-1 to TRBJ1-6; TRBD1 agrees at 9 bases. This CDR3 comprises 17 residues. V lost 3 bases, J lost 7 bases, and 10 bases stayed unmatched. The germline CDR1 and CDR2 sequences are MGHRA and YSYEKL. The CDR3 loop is CASSQAWDRVQNSPLHF. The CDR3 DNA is TGCGCCAGCAGCCAGGCATGGGACAGGGTTCAGAATTCACCCCTCCACTTT.

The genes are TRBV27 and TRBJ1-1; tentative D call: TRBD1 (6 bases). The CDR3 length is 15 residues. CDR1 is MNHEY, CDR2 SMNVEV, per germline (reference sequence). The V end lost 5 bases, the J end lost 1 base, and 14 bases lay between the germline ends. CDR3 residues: CASSPMDRENTEAFF. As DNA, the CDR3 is TGTGCCAGCAGTCCGATGGACAGAGAGAACACTGAAGCTTTCTTT.

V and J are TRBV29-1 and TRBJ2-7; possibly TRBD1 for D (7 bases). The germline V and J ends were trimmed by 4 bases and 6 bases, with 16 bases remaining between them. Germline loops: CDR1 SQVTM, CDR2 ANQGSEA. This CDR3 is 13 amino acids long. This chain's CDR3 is CSVAGVRTGEQYF. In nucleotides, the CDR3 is TGCAGCGTTGCGGGGGTTAGGACAGGCGAGCAGTACTTC.

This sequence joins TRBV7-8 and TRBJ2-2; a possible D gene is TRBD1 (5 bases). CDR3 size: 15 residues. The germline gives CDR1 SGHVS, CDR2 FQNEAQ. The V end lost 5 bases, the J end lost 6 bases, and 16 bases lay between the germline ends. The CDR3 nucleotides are TGTGCCAGCAGCCGCGACCCTCAGGGCGCCGGGGAGCTGTTTTTT. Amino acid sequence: CASSRDPQGAGELFF.

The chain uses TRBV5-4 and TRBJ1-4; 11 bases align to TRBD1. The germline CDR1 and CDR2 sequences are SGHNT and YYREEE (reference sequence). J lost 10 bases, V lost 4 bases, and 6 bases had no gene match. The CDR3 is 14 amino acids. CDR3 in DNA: TGTGCCAGCAGCCAACCGGGACAGGGGGGAAAACTGTTTTTT. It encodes CASSQPGQGGKLFF.

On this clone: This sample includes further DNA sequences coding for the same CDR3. CDR3 sequence reads: CASSPDRDQPQHF. DNA for the CDR3: TGTGCCAGCTCACCCGACAGAGATCAGCCCCAGCATTTT. The chain has TRBV18 and TRBJ1-5; TRBD1 is a possible D gene (5 bases). The CDR3 length is 13 residues. The V end was cut by 3 bases, the J end by 5 bases, with 8 bases between. Germline V gene lookup returns CDR1 KGHSH and CDR2 LQKENI. The full variable domain, its missing parts supplied by reference TRBV18 and TRBJ1-5, is NAGVMQNPRHLVRRRGQEARLRCSPMKGHSHVYWYRQLPEEGLKFMVYLQKENIIDESGMPKERFSAEFPKEGPSILRIQQVVRGDSAAYFCASSPDRDQPQHFGDGTRLSIL.

The CDR3 is CSVGQGNEKLFF. In nucleotides, the CDR3 is TGCAGCGTTGGCCAGGGCAACGAAAAACTGTTTTTT. The chain has TRBV29-1 and TRBJ1-4, with a possible D match to TRBD1 (5 bases). Trimming shortened V by 4 bases and J by 8 bases, and 11 bases separated the two germline ends. The germline gives CDR1 SQVTM, CDR2 ANQGSEA. The CDR3 is 12 residues long.

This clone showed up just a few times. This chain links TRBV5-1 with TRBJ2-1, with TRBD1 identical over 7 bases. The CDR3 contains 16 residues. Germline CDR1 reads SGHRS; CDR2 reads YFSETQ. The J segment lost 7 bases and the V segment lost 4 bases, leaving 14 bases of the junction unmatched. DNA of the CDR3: TGCGCCAGCAGCCCCTTTCCGACAGGGCAAGGAAATGAGCAGTTCTTC. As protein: CASSPFPTGQGNEQFF.

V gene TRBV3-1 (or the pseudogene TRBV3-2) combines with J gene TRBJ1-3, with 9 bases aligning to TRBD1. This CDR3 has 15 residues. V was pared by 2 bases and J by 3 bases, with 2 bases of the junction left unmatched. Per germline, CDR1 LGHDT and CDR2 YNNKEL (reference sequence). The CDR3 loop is CASSQTTGGGNTIYF. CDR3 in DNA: TGTGCCAGCAGCCAAACGACAGGGGGTGGAAACACCATATATTTT.